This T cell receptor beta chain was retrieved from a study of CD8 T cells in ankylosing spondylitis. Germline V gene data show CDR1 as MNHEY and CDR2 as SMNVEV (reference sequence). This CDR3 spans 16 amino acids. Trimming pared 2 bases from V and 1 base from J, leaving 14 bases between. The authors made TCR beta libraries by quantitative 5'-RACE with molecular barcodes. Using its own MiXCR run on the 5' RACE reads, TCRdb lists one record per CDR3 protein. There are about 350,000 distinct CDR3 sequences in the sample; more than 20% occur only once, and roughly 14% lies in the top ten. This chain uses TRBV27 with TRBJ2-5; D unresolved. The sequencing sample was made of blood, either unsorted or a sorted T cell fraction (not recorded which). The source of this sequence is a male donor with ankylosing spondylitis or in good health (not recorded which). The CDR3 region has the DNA TGTGCCAGCAGTTTACGGCAGGCCGACCCCCAAGAGACCCAGTACTTC. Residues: CASSLRQADPQETQYF.